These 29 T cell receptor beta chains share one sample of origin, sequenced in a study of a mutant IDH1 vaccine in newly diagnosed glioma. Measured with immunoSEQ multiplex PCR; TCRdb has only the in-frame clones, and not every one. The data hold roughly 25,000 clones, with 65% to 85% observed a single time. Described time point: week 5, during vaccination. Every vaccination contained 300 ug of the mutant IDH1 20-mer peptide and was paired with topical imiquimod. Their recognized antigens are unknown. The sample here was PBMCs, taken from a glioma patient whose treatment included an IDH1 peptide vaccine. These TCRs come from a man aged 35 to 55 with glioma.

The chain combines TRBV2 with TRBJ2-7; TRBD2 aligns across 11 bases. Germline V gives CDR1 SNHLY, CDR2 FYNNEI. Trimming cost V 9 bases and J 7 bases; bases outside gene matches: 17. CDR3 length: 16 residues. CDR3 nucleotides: TGTGCCAGAACGGATGAGGGAGATAGCGGGAGGGGAGAGCAGTACTTC. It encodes CARTDEGDSGRGEQYF.

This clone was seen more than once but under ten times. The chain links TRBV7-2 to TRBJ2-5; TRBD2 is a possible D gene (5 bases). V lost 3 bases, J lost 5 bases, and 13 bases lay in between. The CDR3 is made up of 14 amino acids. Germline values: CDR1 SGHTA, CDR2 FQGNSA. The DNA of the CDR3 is TGTGCCAGCAGCTTTCGGGGTTACATGGAGACCCAGTACTTC. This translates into CASSFRGYMETQYF.

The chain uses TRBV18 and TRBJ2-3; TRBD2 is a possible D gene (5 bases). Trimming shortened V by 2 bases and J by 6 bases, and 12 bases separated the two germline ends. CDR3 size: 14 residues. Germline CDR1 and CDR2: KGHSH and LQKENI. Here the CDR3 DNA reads TGTGCCAGCTCACCAAAGTCGAGGGAGGATACGCAGTATTTT. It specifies CASSPKSREDTQYF. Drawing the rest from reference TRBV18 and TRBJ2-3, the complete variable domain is NAGVMQNPRHLVRRRGQEARLRCSPMKGHSHVYWYRQLPEEGLKFMVYLQKENIIDESGMPKERFSAEFPKEGPSILRIQQVVRGDSAAYFCASSPKSREDTQYFGPGTRLTVL.

Here the CDR3 DNA reads TGTGCCAGCAGTTTACCACTAGCGGGAGGGCCAGGGGGGACAGATACGCAGTATTTT. Encoded protein: CASSLPLAGGPGGTDTQYF. V is TRBV27 and J is TRBJ2-3; 13 bases map to TRBD2. Germline CDR1 is MNHEY and CDR2 is SMNVEV (reference sequence). The CDR3 loop spans 19 amino acids. V was pared by 2 bases and J by 3 bases, with 11 bases of the junction left unmatched.

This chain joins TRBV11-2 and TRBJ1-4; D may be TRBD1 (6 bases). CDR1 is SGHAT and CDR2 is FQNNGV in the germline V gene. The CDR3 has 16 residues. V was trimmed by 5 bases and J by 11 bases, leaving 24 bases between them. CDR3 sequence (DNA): TGTGCCAGCAGCCCCGGGCAGGGGCCTTGGGATGGTAAACTGTTTTTT. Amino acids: CASSPGQGPWDGKLFF.

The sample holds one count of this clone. The CDR3 is CASSLRTSGNEQFF. CDR3 in DNA: TGTGCCAGCAGCTTACGGACTAGCGGGAATGAGCAGTTCTTC. The V and J genes are TRBV11-2 and TRBJ2-1; 11 bases are shared with TRBD2. The CDR3 runs 14 residues. The trim removed 2 bases at V and 7 bases at J, leaving 1 base unmatched. Germline-derived CDR1 and CDR2 are SGHAT and FQNNGV.

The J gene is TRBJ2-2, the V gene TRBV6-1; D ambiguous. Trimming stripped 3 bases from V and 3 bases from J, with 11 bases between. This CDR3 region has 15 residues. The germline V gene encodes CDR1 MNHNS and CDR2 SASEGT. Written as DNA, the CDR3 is TGTGCCAGCAGTGACGTTAGTGGTGACACCGGGGAGCTGTTTTTT. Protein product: CASSDVSGDTGELFF.

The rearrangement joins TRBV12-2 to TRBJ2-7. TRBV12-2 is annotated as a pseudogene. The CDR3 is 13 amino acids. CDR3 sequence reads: CASRFPYHYEQYF. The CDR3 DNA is TGTGCAAGTCGCTTCCCGTATCATTACGAGCAGTACTTC.

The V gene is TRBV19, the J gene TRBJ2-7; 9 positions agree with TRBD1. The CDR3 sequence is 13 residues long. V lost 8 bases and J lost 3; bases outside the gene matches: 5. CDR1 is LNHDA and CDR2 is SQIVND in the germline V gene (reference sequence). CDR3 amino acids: CASRGTGSYEQYF. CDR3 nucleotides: TGTGCCAGTCGTGGGACAGGGAGCTACGAGCAGTACTTC.

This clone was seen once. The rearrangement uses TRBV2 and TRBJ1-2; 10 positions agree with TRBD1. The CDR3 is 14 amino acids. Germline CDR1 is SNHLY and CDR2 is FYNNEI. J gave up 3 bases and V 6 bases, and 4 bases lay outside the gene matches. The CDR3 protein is CASRETGGDYGYTF. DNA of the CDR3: TGTGCCAGCAGGGAGACAGGGGGCGACTATGGCTACACCTTC.

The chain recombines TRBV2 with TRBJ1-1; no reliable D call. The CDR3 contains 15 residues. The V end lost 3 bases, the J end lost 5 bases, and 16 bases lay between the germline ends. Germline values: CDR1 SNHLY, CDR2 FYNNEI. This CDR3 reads CASSDYRNMATEAFF. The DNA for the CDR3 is TGTGCCAGCAGTGATTATAGGAATATGGCTACTGAAGCTTTCTTT.

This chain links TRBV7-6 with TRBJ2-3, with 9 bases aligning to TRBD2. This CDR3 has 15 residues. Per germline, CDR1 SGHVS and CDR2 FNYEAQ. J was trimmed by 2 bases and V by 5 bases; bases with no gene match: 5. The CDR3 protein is CASSKTSGYTDTQYF. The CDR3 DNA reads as TGTGCCAGCAGCAAGACTAGCGGATACACAGATACGCAGTATTTT.

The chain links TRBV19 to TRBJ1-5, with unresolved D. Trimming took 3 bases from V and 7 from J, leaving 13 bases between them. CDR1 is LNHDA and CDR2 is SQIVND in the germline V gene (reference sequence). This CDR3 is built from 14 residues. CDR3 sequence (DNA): TGTGCCAGTAGTATCGGGTCGGCCGGGCAGCCCCAGCATTTT. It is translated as CASSIGSAGQPQHF.

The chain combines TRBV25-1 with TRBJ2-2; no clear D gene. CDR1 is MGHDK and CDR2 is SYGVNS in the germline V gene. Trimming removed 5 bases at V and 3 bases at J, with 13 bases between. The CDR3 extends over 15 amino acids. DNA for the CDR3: TGTGCCAGCAGTCGACCGCTGGCGGACACCGGGGAGCTGTTTTTT. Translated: CASSRPLADTGELFF. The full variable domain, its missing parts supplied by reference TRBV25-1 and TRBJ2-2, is EADIYQTPRYLVIGTGKKITLECSQTMGHDKMYWYQQDPGMELHLIHYSYGVNSTEKGDLSSESTVSRIRTEHFPLTLESARPSHTSQYLCASSRPLADTGELFFGEGSRLTVL.

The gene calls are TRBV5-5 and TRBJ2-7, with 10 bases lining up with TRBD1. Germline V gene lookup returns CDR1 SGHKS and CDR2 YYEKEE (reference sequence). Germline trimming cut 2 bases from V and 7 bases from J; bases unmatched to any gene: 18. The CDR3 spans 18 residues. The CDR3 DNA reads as TGTGCCAGCAGCTTTACGCGTCGGGTAGGGACAGGGGCTCGGGAGCAGTACGTC. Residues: CASSFTRRVGTGAREQYV.

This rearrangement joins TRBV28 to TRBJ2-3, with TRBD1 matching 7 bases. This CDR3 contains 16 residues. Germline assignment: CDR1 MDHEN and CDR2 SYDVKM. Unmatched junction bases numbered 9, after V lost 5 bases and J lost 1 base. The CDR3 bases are TGTGCCAGCAGTACACAAAAAACAGGGGGCACAGATACGCAGTATTTT. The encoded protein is CASSTQKTGGTDTQYF. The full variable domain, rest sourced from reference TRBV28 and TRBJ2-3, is DVKVTQSSRYLVKRTGEKVFLECVQDMDHENMFWYRQDPGLGLRLIYFSYDVKMKEKGDIPEGYSVSREKKERFSLILESASTNQTSMYLCASSTQKTGGTDTQYFGPGTRLTVL.

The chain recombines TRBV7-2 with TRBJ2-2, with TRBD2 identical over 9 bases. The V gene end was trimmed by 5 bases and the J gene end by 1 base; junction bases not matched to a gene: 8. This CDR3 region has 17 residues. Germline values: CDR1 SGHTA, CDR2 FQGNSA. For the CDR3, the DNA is TGTGCCAGCAGCCCGACCTTTAGCGGGAGGAACACCGGGGAGCTGTTTTTT. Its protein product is CASSPTFSGRNTGELFF. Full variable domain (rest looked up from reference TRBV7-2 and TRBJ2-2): GAGVSQSPSNKVTEKGKDVELRCDPISGHTALYWYRQSLGQGLEFLIYFQGNSAPDKSGLPSDRFSAERTGGSVSTLTIQRTQQEDSAVYLCASSPTFSGRNTGELFFGEGSRLTVL.

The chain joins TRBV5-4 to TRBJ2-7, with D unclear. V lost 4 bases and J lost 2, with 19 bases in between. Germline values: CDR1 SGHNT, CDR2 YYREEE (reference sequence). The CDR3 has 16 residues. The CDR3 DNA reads TGTGCCAGCAGCATTGACCGGGCCGACTCAACCTACGAGCAGTACGTC. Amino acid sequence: CASSIDRADSTYEQYV.

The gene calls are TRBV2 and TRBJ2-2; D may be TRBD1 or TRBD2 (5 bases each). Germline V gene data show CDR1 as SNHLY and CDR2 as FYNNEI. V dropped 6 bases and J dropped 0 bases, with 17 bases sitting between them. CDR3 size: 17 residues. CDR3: CASSSSRGEPNTGELFF. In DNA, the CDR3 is TGTGCCAGCAGCTCATCCCGAGGGGAACCGAACACCGGGGAGCTGTTTTTT. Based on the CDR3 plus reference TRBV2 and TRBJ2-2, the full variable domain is EPEVTQTPSHQVTQMGQEVILRCVPISNHLYFYWYRQILGQKVEFLVSFYNNEISEKSEIFDDQFSVERPDGSNFTLKIRSTKLEDSAMYFCASSSSRGEPNTGELFFGEGSRLTVL.

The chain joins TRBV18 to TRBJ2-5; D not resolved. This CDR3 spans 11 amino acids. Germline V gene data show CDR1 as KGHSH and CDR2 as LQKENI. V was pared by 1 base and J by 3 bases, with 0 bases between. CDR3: CASSPQETQYF. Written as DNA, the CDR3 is TGTGCCAGCTCACCACAAGAGACCCAGTACTTC. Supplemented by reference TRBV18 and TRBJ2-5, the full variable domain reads NAGVMQNPRHLVRRRGQEARLRCSPMKGHSHVYWYRQLPEEGLKFMVYLQKENIIDESGMPKERFSAEFPKEGPSILRIQQVVRGDSAAYFCASSPQETQYFGPGTRLLVL.

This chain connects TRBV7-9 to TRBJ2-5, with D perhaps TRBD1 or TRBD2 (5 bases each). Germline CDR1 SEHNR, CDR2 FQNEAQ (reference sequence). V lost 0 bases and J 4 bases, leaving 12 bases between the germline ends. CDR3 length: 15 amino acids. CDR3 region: CASSLAGARGETQYF. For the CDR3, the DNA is TGTGCCAGCAGCTTAGCAGGGGCGAGGGGAGAGACCCAGTACTTC.

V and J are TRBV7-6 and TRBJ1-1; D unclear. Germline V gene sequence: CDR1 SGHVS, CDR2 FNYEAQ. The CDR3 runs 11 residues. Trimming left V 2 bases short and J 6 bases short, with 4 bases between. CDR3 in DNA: TGTGCCAGCAGCTTATGGGCTGAAGCTTTCTTT. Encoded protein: CASSLWAEAFF.

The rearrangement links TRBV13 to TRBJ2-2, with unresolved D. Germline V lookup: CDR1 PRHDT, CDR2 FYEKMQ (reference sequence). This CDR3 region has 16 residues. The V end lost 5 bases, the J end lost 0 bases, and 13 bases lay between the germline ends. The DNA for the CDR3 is TGTGCCAGCAGCCCTAGAACCCAAACGAACACCGGGGAGCTGTTTTTT. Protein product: CASSPRTQTNTGELFF.

The CDR3 spells CASSSGPMNTEAFF. The CDR3 DNA reads TGTGCCAGTAGTTCAGGACCTATGAACACTGAAGCTTTCTTT. V and J are TRBV19 and TRBJ1-1; D ambiguous. This CDR3 contains 14 residues. The germline V gene encodes CDR1 LNHDA and CDR2 SQIVND (reference sequence). V was clipped by 5 bases and J by 0 bases, with 10 bases between them. The whole variable domain, remainder taken from reference TRBV19 and TRBJ1-1, is DGGITQSPKYLFRKEGQNVTLSCEQNLNHDAMYWYRQDPGQGLRLIYYSQIVNDFQKGDIAEGYSVSREKKESFPLTVTSAQKNPTAFYLCASSSGPMNTEAFFGQGTRLTVV.

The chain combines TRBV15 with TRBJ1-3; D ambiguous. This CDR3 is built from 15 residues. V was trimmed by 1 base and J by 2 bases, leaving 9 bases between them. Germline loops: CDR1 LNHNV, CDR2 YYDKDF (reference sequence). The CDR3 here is CATSRAGEAGNTIYF. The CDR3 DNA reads TGTGCCACCAGCAGAGCGGGAGAAGCTGGAAACACCATATATTTT.

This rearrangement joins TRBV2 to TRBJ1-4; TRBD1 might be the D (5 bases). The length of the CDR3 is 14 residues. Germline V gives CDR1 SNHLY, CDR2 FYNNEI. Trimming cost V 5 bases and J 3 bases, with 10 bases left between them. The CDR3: CASSTGLPNEKLFF. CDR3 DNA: TGTGCCAGCAGTACAGGTCTTCCTAATGAAAAACTGTTTTTT.

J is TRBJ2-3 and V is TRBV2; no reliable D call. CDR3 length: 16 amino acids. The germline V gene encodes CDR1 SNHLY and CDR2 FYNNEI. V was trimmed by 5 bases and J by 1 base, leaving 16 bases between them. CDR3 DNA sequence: TGTGCCAGCAGTAGTGATGTGTCGGGCGGCACAGATACGCAGTATTTT. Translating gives CASSSDVSGGTDTQYF.

CDR3 loop: CASSLGGLANTGELFF. Here the CDR3 DNA reads TGTGCCAGCAGCTTAGGGGGACTAGCGAACACCGGGGAGCTGTTTTTT. The J gene is TRBJ2-2, the V gene TRBV11-2; 8 nucleotides line up with TRBD2. CDR1 is SGHAT, CDR2 FQNNGV, per germline. The CDR3 extends over 16 amino acids. Unmatched junction bases numbered 1, after V lost 1 base and J lost 0 bases.

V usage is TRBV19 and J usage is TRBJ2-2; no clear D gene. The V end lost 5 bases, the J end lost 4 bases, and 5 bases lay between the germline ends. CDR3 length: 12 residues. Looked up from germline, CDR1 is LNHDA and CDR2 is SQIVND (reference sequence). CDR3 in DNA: TGTGCCAGTAGTGGGATCACCGGGGAGCTGTTTTTT. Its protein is CASSGITGELFF.